This entry concerns a single T cell receptor beta chain. What it binds is unknown. A junction end diverges from the germline sequence, so it may reflect a read error. Only Caucasian adults living in Nashville, Tennessee made up the donor group. A split of CD4+ cells into CD45RA+ naive and CD45RA-negative memory subsets was performed. Germline assignment: CDR1 SGHNT and CDR2 YYREEE (reference sequence). This CDR3 region has 13 residues. The assay was immunoSEQ multiplex PCR, and TCRdb's table has in-frame clones only and misses some. The repertoire holds 2 million to 2.5 million clones, with 80% to 95% as singletons. The data are from a study of shared clonotypes between healthy human individuals. General study findings and limits: It was the non-shared clonotypes that had lower generation probabilities than clonotypes shared by all four donors.

The source of this sequence is a man aged 18 to 29 in good health. Some clones in this sample may be carry-over from other donors' samples. This chain uses TRBV5-4 with TRBJ2-5, with TRBD2 matching 7 bases. The sequencing sample was made of naive CD4+ T cells from PBMCs. Subset noted: CD45RA+ positively selected. CDR3 sequence reads: CASNLGGVETQYF. CDR3 sequence (DNA): TGTGCCAGCAACTTGGGAGGGGTGGAGACCCAGTACTTC.